The 28 T cell receptor beta chains given below trace back to one sample, sequenced in a study of CD8+ T cells in alopecia areata. As the sequencing template, cDNA was produced by extracting RNA and reverse transcribing it. Some clones are missing from TCRdb's copy, which holds only in-frame ones; the method was immunoSEQ multiplex PCR. The data show 150,000 to 200,000 clones, roughly 60% seen once. Specified treatment: oral pan-JAK inhibitor, 5-10 mg twice daily. Specimen: CD4+ T cells sorted from blood, collected at week 24, from a patient treated with tofacitinib. These receptors all come from a human donor with alopecia areata.

V usage is TRBV30 and J usage is TRBJ1-6; D is undetermined. V dropped 7 bases and J dropped 1 base, with 11 bases sitting between them. The CDR3 has 14 residues. Looked up from germline, CDR1 is GTSNPN and CDR2 is SVGIG (reference sequence). Here the CDR3 DNA reads TGTGCCTCAAAAGACGGATCCTATAATTCACCCCTCCACTTT. Translating gives CASKDGSYNSPLHF.

This chain links TRBV29-1 with TRBJ1-1, with D unclear. V was cut by 7 bases and J by 3 bases, with 6 bases left in between. The CDR3 covers 10 residues. Germline CDR1 reads SQVTM; CDR2 reads ANQGSEA. Here the CDR3 DNA reads TGCAGCGCGGACGACACTGAAGCTTTCTTT. It yields the protein CSADDTEAFF. Drawing the rest from reference TRBV29-1 and TRBJ1-1, the complete variable domain is SAVISQKPSRDICQRGTSLTIQCQVDSQVTMMFWYRQQPGQSLTLIATANQGSEATYESGFVIDKFPISRPNLTFSTLTVSNMSPEDSSIYLCSADDTEAFFGQGTRLTVV.

This clone was counted a few times. The sample contains more than one DNA sequence encoding this CDR3. The chain carries TRBV29-1 and TRBJ2-1; D ambiguous. Deletions cut 7 bases from V and 3 bases from J, with 7 bases between. Germline CDR1 is SQVTM and CDR2 is ANQGSEA. This CDR3 is 11 amino acids long. This CDR3 is CSDSIYNEQFF. CDR3 nucleotide sequence: TGCAGCGATTCTATCTACAATGAGCAGTTCTTC.

This chain links TRBV29-1 with TRBJ2-5; 7 bases line up with TRBD2. V lost 7 bases, J lost 1 base, and 3 bases stayed unmatched. The CDR3 spans 12 residues. Germline values: CDR1 SQVTM, CDR2 ANQGSEA. Written as DNA, the CDR3 is TGCAGCGCCGGGGGGTCCCAAGAGACCCAGTACTTC. Its translation: CSAGGSQETQYF. Variable domain in full (rest from reference TRBV29-1 and TRBJ2-5): SAVISQKPSRDICQRGTSLTIQCQVDSQVTMMFWYRQQPGQSLTLIATANQGSEATYESGFVIDKFPISRPNLTFSTLTVSNMSPEDSSIYLCSAGGSQETQYFGPGTRLLVL.

The chain joins TRBV5-1 to TRBJ1-1; D call uncertain. In germline, CDR1 is SGHRS, CDR2 YFSETQ. V was shortened by 0 bases and J by 1 base, with 10 bases between the two germline ends. This CDR3 contains 15 residues. CDR3 amino acids: CASSLGIRGNTEAFF. In nucleotides, the CDR3 is TGCGCCAGCAGCTTGGGAATCCGGGGGAACACTGAAGCTTTCTTT.

The CDR3, as DNA: TGTGCCACCAGCAGAGATCTGGCCGGTGAGCAGTTCTTC. Its protein product is CATSRDLAGEQFF. The chain carries TRBV15 and TRBJ2-1; D is uncertain. Between the trimmed V and J ends, which lost 0 bases and 9 bases, there was a span of 9 bases. This CDR3 is 13 amino acids long. Germline V gives CDR1 LNHNV, CDR2 YYDKDF (reference sequence).

The gene calls are TRBV9 and TRBJ2-2; D is possibly TRBD2 (5 bases). Germline loops: CDR1 SGDLS, CDR2 YYNGEE. The V end was cut by 4 bases, the J end by 5 bases, with 21 bases between. The CDR3 covers 17 residues. This CDR3 reads CASSISPGGPRTGELFF. CDR3 coding DNA: TGTGCCAGCAGCATTTCCCCCGGCGGGCCCCGAACCGGGGAGCTGTTTTTT.

The gene calls are TRBV7-2 and TRBJ2-7; 12 positions match TRBD2. CDR1 and CDR2 from the germline V gene are SGHTA and FQGNSA. After removal of 5 bases from V and 3 bases from J, the junction contained 5 bases not matched to a gene. This CDR3 region has 15 residues. This CDR3 is CASSPLAGGDYEQYF. The CDR3 DNA reads as TGTGCCAGCAGCCCCCTAGCGGGGGGGGACTACGAGCAGTACTTC.

This chain uses TRBV30 with TRBJ2-2, with D hard to call. The CDR3 length is 16 residues. Trimming left V 4 bases short and J 0 bases short, with 15 bases between. Germline loops: CDR1 GTSNPN, CDR2 SVGIG (reference sequence). Written as DNA, the CDR3 is TGTGCCTGGAATCGGGTTCCCAGGTCGAACACCGGGGAGCTGTTTTTT. The encoded protein is CAWNRVPRSNTGELFF. The whole variable domain, filled in from reference TRBV30 and TRBJ2-2, reads SQTIHQWPATLVQPVGSPLSLECTVEGTSNPNLYWYRQAAGRGLQLLFYSVGIGQISSEVPQNLSASRPQDRQFILSSKKLLLSDSGFYLCAWNRVPRSNTGELFFGEGSRLTVL.

This chain joins TRBV25-1 and TRBJ1-2; tentative D call: TRBD1 (5 bases). The V and J ends lost 5 bases and 5 bases respectively, with 9 bases between them. Germline V gene lookup returns CDR1 MGHDK and CDR2 SYGVNS. CDR3 length equals 12 residues. Here the CDR3 reads CASSTQGYGYTF. CDR3 DNA sequence: TGTGCCAGCAGTACCCAGGGATATGGCTACACCTTC.

This clone was found once. This rearrangement joins TRBV28 to TRBJ2-5; TRBD2 is a possible D gene (5 bases). Germline V CDR1 and CDR2: MDHEN, SYDVKM. Trimming left V 3 bases short and J 1 base short, with 9 bases between. The CDR3 sequence is 14 residues long. The CDR3 DNA follows: TGTGCCAGCAGTTTCGGCGGGTCCCAAGAGACCCAGTACTTC. Its protein product is CASSFGGSQETQYF.

This chain links TRBV4-3 with TRBJ2-3; TRBD2 matches 9 bases. Germline trimming cut 0 bases from V and 1 base from J; bases unmatched to any gene: 14. Germline V gene lookup returns CDR1 LGHNA and CDR2 YSLEER. The CDR3 spans 20 residues. The CDR3 DNA follows: TGCGCCAGCAGCCAAGATCCTTTGAAGCGGGGGGTCGCCGGCACAGATACGCAGTATTTT. This translates into CASSQDPLKRGVAGTDTQYF.

The V gene is TRBV29-1, the J gene TRBJ2-6; D tentatively fits TRBD1 or TRBD2 (6 bases each). V lost 4 bases and J 0 bases, leaving 16 bases between the germline ends. The CDR3 runs to 17 residues. Germline CDR1 and CDR2: SQVTM and ANQGSEA. The CDR3 protein is CSVGGAEFSSGANVLTF. The CDR3 DNA sequence: TGCAGCGTTGGGGGGGCGGAATTCTCCTCTGGGGCCAACGTCCTGACTTTC.

This chain links TRBV5-6 with TRBJ2-7; D not certain. Germline-derived CDR1 and CDR2 are SGHDT and YYEEEE. Trimming removed 3 bases at V and 6 bases at J, with 10 bases between. This CDR3 comprises 12 residues. The CDR3 region has the DNA TGTGCCAGCAGCTCGGTTGTCTCCGAGCAGTACTTC. Translation: CASSSVVSEQYF.

The chain uses TRBV29-1 and TRBJ2-5; 8 bases fit TRBD2. Germline-derived CDR1 and CDR2 are SQVTM and ANQGSEA. V lost 4 bases to trimming and J lost 2 bases; unmatched junction nucleotides: 6. This CDR3 has 14 residues. CDR3 nucleotide sequence: TGCAGCGTTGGGAGGAGCGGGGGTCAAGAGACCCAGTACTTC. Translated: CSVGRSGGQETQYF. Full variable domain (rest looked up from reference TRBV29-1 and TRBJ2-5): SAVISQKPSRDICQRGTSLTIQCQVDSQVTMMFWYRQQPGQSLTLIATANQGSEATYESGFVIDKFPISRPNLTFSTLTVSNMSPEDSSIYLCSVGRSGGQETQYFGPGTRLLVL.

This clone showed up just once. The chain carries TRBV30 and TRBJ2-7; 9 nucleotides agree with TRBD1. The CDR3 length is 15 residues. Trimming removed 0 bases from V and 5 bases from J; junction bases left unmatched: 8. Germline V gives CDR1 GTSNPN, CDR2 SVGIG (reference sequence). The CDR3 sequence: CAWSVPYRGLNEQYF. CDR3 DNA: TGTGCCTGGAGTGTACCTTACAGGGGGCTCAACGAGCAGTACTTC.

This clone was observed a handful of times. V gene TRBV5-8 combines with J gene TRBJ1-1; D is undetermined. CDR1 and CDR2 from the germline V gene are SGHTS and YDEGEE. Trimming removed 0 bases at V and 1 base at J, with 7 bases between. The CDR3 consists of 14 residues. CDR3 in DNA: TGTGCCAGCAGCTTGGGGGTAGGGAACACTGAAGCTTTCTTT. Residues: CASSLGVGNTEAFF.

The rearrangement uses TRBV6-5 and TRBJ1-2; 9 bases are a match to TRBD1. This CDR3 has 14 residues. Trimming cost V 2 bases and J 7 bases; bases outside gene matches: 5. Germline V gene data show CDR1 as MNHEY and CDR2 as SVGAGI. DNA of the CDR3: TGTGCCAGCAGTTACCGGACAGGGGAACGTGGCTACACCTTC. Translated: CASSYRTGERGYTF.

This clone occurred a few times. The rearrangement joins TRBV29-1 to TRBJ1-1, with a weak D call TRBD1 (6 bases). CDR1 SQVTM and CDR2 ANQGSEA come from the germline V gene. V was cut by 4 bases and J by 1 base, with 13 bases left in between. This CDR3 spans 14 amino acids. The CDR3 nucleotides are TGCAGCGTTGTAGTCCAGGGGCAGAACACTGAAGCTTTCTTT. Its protein is CSVVVQGQNTEAFF. The full variable domain, rest sourced from reference TRBV29-1 and TRBJ1-1, is SAVISQKPSRDICQRGTSLTIQCQVDSQVTMMFWYRQQPGQSLTLIATANQGSEATYESGFVIDKFPISRPNLTFSTLTVSNMSPEDSSIYLCSVVVQGQNTEAFFGQGTRLTVV.

This clone appeared a few times. The J gene is TRBJ2-7, the V gene TRBV4-3; TRBD2 matches at 8 bases. Unmatched junction bases numbered 6, after V lost 0 bases and J lost 2 bases. The CDR3 consists of 16 residues. Germline V gene sequence: CDR1 LGHNA, CDR2 YSLEER. CDR3 DNA: TGCGCCAGCAGCCAAGATGGAGCCGGGAGGGCCTACGAGCAGTACTTC. This codes for CASSQDGAGRAYEQYF.

The gene calls are TRBV13 and TRBJ1-6; weak D call: TRBD1 (5 bases). Germline loops: CDR1 PRHDT, CDR2 FYEKMQ (reference sequence). The CDR3 loop spans 14 amino acids. The ends were cut back, 2 bases at V and 13 bases at J, with 15 bases in the middle. CDR3 DNA: TGTGCCAGCAGCTTAAAGGGACCCGCCGAGCCCCTCCACTTT. Protein: CASSLKGPAEPLHF. Full variable domain (outside the CDR3, taken from reference TRBV13 and TRBJ1-6): AAGVIQSPRHLIKEKRETATLKCYPIPRHDTVYWYQQGPGQDPQFLISFYEKMQSDKGSIPDRFSAQQFSDYHSELNMSSLELGDSALYFCASSLKGPAEPLHFGNGTRLTVT.

The rearrangement joins TRBV27 to TRBJ1-5; 7 nucleotides agree with TRBD1. Per the germline V gene, CDR1 is MNHEY and CDR2 is SMNVEV (reference sequence). V lost 4 bases and J lost 6; bases outside the gene matches: 6. The CDR3 length is 14 residues. The CDR3 DNA is TGTGCCAGCAGTTCTTGGCAGGGGGGTCAGCCCCAGCATTTT. It codes for CASSSWQGGQPQHF.

The rearrangement links TRBV6-6 to TRBJ1-2; D is ambiguous. Trimming stripped 6 bases from V and 6 bases from J, with 17 bases between. The V gene's germline CDR1 is MNHNY and CDR2 SVGAGI (reference sequence). The CDR3 totals 14 residues. DNA of the CDR3: TGTGCCAGCAGCATGGTTAATCGCCACGATGGCTACACCTTC. Protein product: CASSMVNRHDGYTF.

The chain combines TRBV30 with TRBJ2-5; unclear D gene. CDR3 length: 13 residues. Germline V gene sequence: CDR1 GTSNPN, CDR2 SVGIG (reference sequence). V was trimmed by 0 bases and J by 5 bases, leaving 10 bases between them. The CDR3 here is CAWSVSRRETQYF. The CDR3, as DNA: TGTGCCTGGAGTGTCTCGAGGCGGGAGACCCAGTACTTC.

This clone was seen at least ten times. The chain uses TRBV7-2 and TRBJ1-2, with TRBD1 matching 7 bases. The V gene end was trimmed by 8 bases and the J gene end by 7 bases; junction bases not matched to a gene: 7. Germline V gene data show CDR1 as SGHTA and CDR2 as FQGNSA. There are 12 residues in the CDR3. In DNA, the CDR3 is TGTGCCAGCGGACACAGGGGAGGTGGCTACACCTTC. Translated, it gives CASGHRGGGYTF.

This chain connects TRBV25-1 to TRBJ1-1; D is ambiguous. Germline loops: CDR1 MGHDK, CDR2 SYGVNS. The CDR3 length is 14 residues. V was clipped by 5 bases and J by 0 bases, with 10 bases between them. CDR3 nucleotide sequence: TGTGCCAGCAGTCTCAACGGACTGAACACTGAAGCTTTCTTT. This codes for CASSLNGLNTEAFF.

This clone was seen a handful of times. The J gene is TRBJ1-1, the V gene TRBV6-5; D gene ambiguous. CDR1 and CDR2 from the germline V gene are MNHEY and SVGAGI. Trimming shortened V by 0 bases and J by 6 bases, and 11 bases separated the two germline ends. CDR3 length: 14 residues. This chain's CDR3 is CASSYSFVAPEAFF. DNA for the CDR3: TGTGCCAGCAGTTACTCCTTTGTCGCCCCTGAAGCTTTCTTT.

The rearrangement joins TRBV27 to TRBJ1-1; 7 positions agree with TRBD1. Germline V lookup: CDR1 MNHEY, CDR2 SMNVEV (reference sequence). J gave up 1 base and V 5 bases, and 4 bases lay outside the gene matches. The CDR3 has 14 amino acids. DNA of the CDR3: TGTGCCAGCAGTGGACAGGTCCCGAACACTGAAGCTTTCTTT. Translation gives CASSGQVPNTEAFF.